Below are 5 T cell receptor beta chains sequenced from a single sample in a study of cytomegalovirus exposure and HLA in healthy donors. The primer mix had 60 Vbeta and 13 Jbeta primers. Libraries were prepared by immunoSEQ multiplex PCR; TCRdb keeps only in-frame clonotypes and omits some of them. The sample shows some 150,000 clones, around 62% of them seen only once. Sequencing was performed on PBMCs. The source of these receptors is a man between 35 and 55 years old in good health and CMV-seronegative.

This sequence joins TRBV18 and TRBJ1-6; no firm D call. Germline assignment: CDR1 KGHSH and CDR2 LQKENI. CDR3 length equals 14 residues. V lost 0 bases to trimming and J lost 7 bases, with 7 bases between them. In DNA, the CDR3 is TGTGCCAGCTCACCACCGGAGAAGAATTCACCCCTCCACTTT. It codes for CASSPPEKNSPLHF.

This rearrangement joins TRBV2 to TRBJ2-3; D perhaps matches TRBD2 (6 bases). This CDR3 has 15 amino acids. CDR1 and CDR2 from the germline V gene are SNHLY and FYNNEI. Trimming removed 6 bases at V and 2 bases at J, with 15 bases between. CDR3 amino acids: CASRGWEAHTDTQYF. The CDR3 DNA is TGTGCCAGCAGGGGATGGGAGGCCCACACAGATACGCAGTATTTT.

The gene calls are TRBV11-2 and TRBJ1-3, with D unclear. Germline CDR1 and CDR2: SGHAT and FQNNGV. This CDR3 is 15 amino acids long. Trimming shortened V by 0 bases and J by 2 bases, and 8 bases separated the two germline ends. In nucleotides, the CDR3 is TGTGCCAGCAGCTTAGATTTTTCCACTGGAAACACCATATATTTT. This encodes CASSLDFSTGNTIYF.

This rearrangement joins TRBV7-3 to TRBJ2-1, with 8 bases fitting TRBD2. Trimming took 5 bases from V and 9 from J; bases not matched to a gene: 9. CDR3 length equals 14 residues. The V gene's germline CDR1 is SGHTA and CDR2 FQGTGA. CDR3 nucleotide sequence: TGTGCCAGCAGCAACAGCGGGAGAGGGATTGAGCAGTTCTTC. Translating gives CASSNSGRGIEQFF.

CDR3 protein: CASGTRTGEGTQYF. The CDR3, as DNA: TGTGCCAGTGGTACTAGAACGGGGGAAGGGACCCAGTACTTC. The chain couples TRBV19 to TRBJ2-5; D possibly corresponds to TRBD2 (6 bases). V lost 8 bases and J 7 bases, leaving 20 bases between the germline ends. Germline V gene data show CDR1 as LNHDA and CDR2 as SQIVND (reference sequence). CDR3 length equals 14 residues.